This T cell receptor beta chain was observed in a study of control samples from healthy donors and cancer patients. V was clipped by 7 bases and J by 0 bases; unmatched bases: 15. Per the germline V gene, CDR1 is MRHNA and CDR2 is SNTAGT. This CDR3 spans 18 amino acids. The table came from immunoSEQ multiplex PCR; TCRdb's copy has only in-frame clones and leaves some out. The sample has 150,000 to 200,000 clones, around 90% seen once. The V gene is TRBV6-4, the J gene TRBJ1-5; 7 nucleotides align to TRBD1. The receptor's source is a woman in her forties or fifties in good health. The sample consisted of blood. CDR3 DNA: TGTGCCAGCACCTGGCCAAACAGGGGACCTTATAGCAATCAGCCCCAGCATTTT. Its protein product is CASTWPNRGPYSNQPQHF.